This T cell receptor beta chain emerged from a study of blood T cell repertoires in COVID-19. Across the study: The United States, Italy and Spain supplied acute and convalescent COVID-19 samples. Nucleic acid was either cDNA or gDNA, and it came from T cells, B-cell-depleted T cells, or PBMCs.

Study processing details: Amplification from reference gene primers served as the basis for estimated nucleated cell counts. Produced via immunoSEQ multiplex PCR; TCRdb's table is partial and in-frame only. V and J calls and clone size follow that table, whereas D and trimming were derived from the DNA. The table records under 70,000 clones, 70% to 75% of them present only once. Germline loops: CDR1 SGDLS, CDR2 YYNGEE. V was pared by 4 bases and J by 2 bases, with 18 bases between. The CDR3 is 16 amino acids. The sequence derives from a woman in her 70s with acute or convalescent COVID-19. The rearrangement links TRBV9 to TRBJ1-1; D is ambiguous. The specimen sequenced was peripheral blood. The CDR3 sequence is CASSPFEHLRNTEAFF. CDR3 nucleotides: TGTGCCAGCAGCCCCTTCGAACACCTCCGAAACACTGAAGCTTTCTTT.